A selection of T cell receptor beta chains follows, all from one sample in a study of T-cell memory formation after mild COVID-19. TCRdb re-derived calls from the 5' RACE reads in MiXCR, one entry per CDR3 protein. This table has about 110,000 distinct CDR3 sequences, over 15% appearing once. The sample comprised PBMCs or a T cell subset sorted from them (not recorded which). The receptors derive from a man between 18 and 29 years old who had mild COVID-19 (a few samples of this study predate the infection). Cell type and time point are not known. Both conserved end residues are part of each CDR3. A D gene is named only where the DNA matches it firmly. Part of the rows lack a size; the others show once, few, many or a class for expanded clones.

TRBV3-1	TRBJ2-4	-	-	TGTGCCAGCAGCCAGTCCGGGGAAAACATTCAGTACTTC	CASSQSGENIQYF
TRBV9	TRBJ1-6	-	-	TGTGCCAGCAGCTCCCGCGGGGGTCAGAATTCACCCCTCCACTTT	CASSSRGGQNSPLHF
TRBV3-1	TRBJ1-2	-	few	TGTGCCAGCAGCCCCGCCCGCGGGGGCTACACCTTC	CASSPARGGYTF
TRBV29-1	TRBJ2-1	-	-	TGCAGCGTTGGGAGGCCCAGCAGCTCCTACAATGAGCAGTTCTTC	CSVGRPSSSYNEQFF
TRBV6-2/TRBV6-3	TRBJ1-2	-	-	TGTGCCAGCAGTCACACCTATGGCTACACCTTC	CASSHTYGYTF
TRBV3-1	TRBJ1-3	TRBD1	-	TGTGCCAGCAGCCAAAACTTACAGGGGATTACTGGAAACACCATATATTTT	CASSQNLQGITGNTIYF
TRBV4-2	TRBJ2-3	TRBD2	few	TGTGCCAGCAGCCAACCAAGCGGGGGGACAACAGATACGCAGTATTTT	CASSQPSGGTTDTQYF
TRBV28	TRBJ1-5	-	few	TGTGCCAGCAGGACGTACATAGATCAGCCCCAGCATTTT	CASRTYIDQPQHF
TRBV9	TRBJ2-7	TRBD1	-	TGTGCCAGCAGCGCCCCGACCGGGACAGGTGCCTACGAGCAGTACTTC	CASSAPTGTGAYEQYF
TRBV19	TRBJ1-4	-	-	TGTGCCAGTAGTACCTCGCGACAGGCGGCCGAAAAACTGTTTTTT	CASSTSRQAAEKLFF
TRBV6-6	TRBJ1-2	TRBD1	-	TGTGCCACCCCCTCAACACGGACAGGGGAGGGCGGCTACACCTTC	CATPSTRTGEGGYTF
TRBV7-3	TRBJ2-1	TRBD2	few	TGTGCCAGCAGCTTATTGGGACTAGCGGGGGATGGCTCCTACAATGAGCAGTTCTTC	CASSLLGLAGDGSYNEQFF
TRBV18	TRBJ2-3	-	-	TGTGCCAGCTCATCGGACTTGGTTTCAACAGATACGCAGTATTTT	CASSSDLVSTDTQYF
TRBV20-1	TRBJ2-7	-	-	TGCAGTGCTACCCGGGCCTCGACGTACGAGCAGTACTTC	CSATRASTYEQYF
TRBV20-1	TRBJ2-1	TRBD2	-	TGCAGTTCAGCAAAACCTCTTCGGGGGGTCCCCAATGAGCAGTTCTTC	CSSAKPLRGVPNEQFF
TRBV7-2	TRBJ2-3	-	-	TGTGCCAGCAGCTCACGGACCGGGATCACAGATACGCAGTATTTT	CASSSRTGITDTQYF
TRBV7-8	TRBJ2-6	-	-	TGTGCCAGCAGCTCCCCTGTGGGGGCCAACGTCCTGACTTTC	CASSSPVGANVLTF
TRBV24-1	TRBJ2-3	-	-	TGTGCCACCAGGACGACAGGCGCCACAGATACGCAGTATTTT	CATRTTGATDTQYF
TRBV20-1	TRBJ2-5	TRBD1	-	TGCCTATTAGTACAGGGGGCCAGCAAGACCCAGTACTTC	CLLVQGASKTQYF
TRBV19	TRBJ1-1	-	-	TGTGCCAGTAACACCGTAGGATCGAAGGCTTTCTTT	CASNTVGSKAFF
TRBV20-1	TRBJ2-3	-	few	TGCAGTGCTAGAGATATCTTGAGGTCAGATACGCAGTATTTT	CSARDILRSDTQYF
TRBV10-3	TRBJ2-2	-	many	TGTGCCATCGGGGGGACAGAAAGGCCCGGGGAGCTGTTTTTT	CAIGGTERPGELFF
TRBV10-3	TRBJ1-1	-	-	TGTGCCATCAGTGAGTCGGGGCAGGGGACTGAAGCTTTCTTT	CAISESGQGTEAFF
TRBV2	TRBJ2-5	TRBD1	-	TGTGCCAGCAGTAGGCTGACAGGGGCCCAAGAGACCCAGTACTTC	CASSRLTGAQETQYF
TRBV6-6	TRBJ2-2	-	few	TGTGCCAGCAGTTATCACAGGGCCCGCCGAGCCACCGGGGAGCTGTTTTTT	CASSYHRARRATGELFF
TRBV12-3/TRBV12-4	TRBJ1-1	-	few	TGTGCCAGCAACACGGGGTATACTGAAGCTTTCTTT	CASNTGYTEAFF
TRBV11-2	TRBJ1-4	-	-	TGTGCCAGCAGCTTGATAGCTGAAAAACTGTTTTTT	CASSLIAEKLFF
TRBV7-2	TRBJ2-5	-	-	TGTGCCAGCAGGGGGACTGCACAAGAGACCCAGTACTTC	CASRGTAQETQYF
TRBV24-1	TRBJ2-3	TRBD1	-	TGTGCCACCAGTGATCCGGGACAGGGGGCGGATACGCAGTATTTT	CATSDPGQGADTQYF
TRBV20-1	TRBJ2-1	TRBD2	-	TGCAGTGCTAGAAAGGCTCTAGCGGGAGGATACTACAATGAGCAGTTCTTC	CSARKALAGGYYNEQFF
TRBV20-1	TRBJ2-5	-	-	TGCAGTGCTAGAGATGTGGGGGGACAAGAGACCCAGTACTTC	CSARDVGGQETQYF
TRBV4-1	TRBJ1-2	-	-	TGCGCCAGCAGCCAAGACCTTCCAGGGACCTACTATGGCTACACCTTC	CASSQDLPGTYYGYTF
TRBV5-1	TRBJ2-7	TRBD2	-	TGCGCCAGCAGCGGGGGGGGCGAGCAGTACTTC	CASSGGGEQYF
TRBV5-1	TRBJ1-4	-	few	TGCGCCAGCAGCTTGGAGGGCAGGGGTAATGAAAAACTGTTTTTT	CASSLEGRGNEKLFF
TRBV5-4	TRBJ2-5	-	-	TGTGCCAGCAGCTTCAGACGGGGAGAAGAGACCCAGTACTTC	CASSFRRGEETQYF
TRBV12-3/TRBV12-4	TRBJ2-3	-	-	TGTGCCAGCAGTTTGATCACAGATACGCAGTATTTT	CASSLITDTQYF
TRBV29-1	TRBJ1-2	TRBD1	few	TGCAGTGGCTCGACGGGACAGGGGAGGTATGGCTACACCTTC	CSGSTGQGRYGYTF
TRBV5-1	TRBJ2-3	-	-	TGCGCCAGCAGCTTGATAGGGGTCACAGATACGCAGTATTTT	CASSLIGVTDTQYF
TRBV4-2	TRBJ2-3	TRBD2	-	TGTGCCAGCAGCCAGGCGGGGGGGCCAGGCACAGATACGCAGTATTTT	CASSQAGGPGTDTQYF
TRBV11-3	TRBJ1-2	-	few	TGTGCCAGCAGCTTAAAGAGGGCACTGACCTTCTACACCTTC	CASSLKRALTFYTF
TRBV3-1	TRBJ2-3	-	-	TGTGCCAGCAGCCCAATGACAGCCACAGATACGCAGTATTTT	CASSPMTATDTQYF
TRBV7-9	TRBJ2-3	TRBD2	few	TGTGCCAGCAGCTTAGGAAATAGCGGGGGTACAGATACGCAGTATTTT	CASSLGNSGGTDTQYF